The text below deals with one T cell receptor beta chain. Distinct nucleotide sequences in the sample also encode this CDR3. The data originate from a study of blood T cell repertoires in COVID-19. Original methodology: By means of reference gene primer amplification, nucleated cell counts were estimated. Profiling relied on immunoSEQ multiplex PCR, and the TCRdb table lists in-frame clones only, not all of them. That table supplies the V and J calls and clone size; D and trimming were determined from the DNA. The table has some 300,000 clones, 90% to 95% seen once. CDR3 length: 13 amino acids. V was clipped by 0 bases and J by 3 bases, with 6 bases between them. Per the germline V gene, CDR1 is SGDLS and CDR2 is YYNGEE.

Sequencing was carried out using PBMCs or T cells enriched from blood (not recorded which). This sequence originates from a woman in her 30s who had been exposed to COVID-19. J is TRBJ1-1 and V is TRBV9; tentative D call: TRBD1 (5 bases). CDR3 amino acids: CASSVGGDTEAFF. The CDR3 DNA sequence: TGTGCCAGCAGCGTAGGGGGGGACACTGAAGCTTTCTTT.